Listed below are T cell receptor beta chains from one sample, sequenced in a study of blood T cell repertoires in COVID-19. Assay: immunoSEQ multiplex PCR; the TCRdb copy retains only in-frame clones and omits some. The sample comprises tens of thousands of clones, 76% of which are singletons, and under 9.5% rests with the top ten. The material sequenced was peripheral blood. The receptor set was obtained from a man between 70 and 80 years old with active or convalescent COVID-19. Both conserved end residues are part of each CDR3. D genes are given only for firm matches. Expanded clones get a size class; other rows say once, few or many, or leave the size out.

cdr3_aa: CASSLVSWGRENYGYTF; cdr3_nt: TGTGCCAGCAGCTTAGTCAGTTGGGGGCGCGAAAACTATGGCTACACCTTC; clone_size: -; v_call: TRBV7-2; j_call: TRBJ1-2; cdr3_length: 17; d_call: -
cdr3_aa: CASYSGVNTGELFF; cdr3_nt: TGTGCCAGCTACTCCGGGGTTAACACCGGGGAGCTGTTTTTT; clone_size: -; v_call: TRBV28; j_call: TRBJ2-2; cdr3_length: 14; d_call: -
cdr3_aa: CASSADRDNTEAFF; cdr3_nt: TGTGCCAGCAGTGCCGACAGAGATAACACTGAAGCTTTCTTT; clone_size: -; v_call: TRBV2; j_call: TRBJ1-1; cdr3_length: 14; d_call: -
cdr3_aa: CASRTLQGAPSQPQHF; cdr3_nt: TGTGCCAGTAGGACCCTTCAGGGGGCACCGAGTCAGCCCCAGCATTTT; clone_size: -; v_call: TRBV19; j_call: TRBJ1-5; cdr3_length: 16; d_call: TRBD1
cdr3_aa: CASSAHRDTEAFF; cdr3_nt: TGTGCCAGCAGCGCGCATCGGGACACTGAAGCTTTCTTT; clone_size: -; v_call: TRBV7-3; j_call: TRBJ1-1; cdr3_length: 13; d_call: -
cdr3_aa: CASSPRGPRFEEQFF; cdr3_nt: TGTGCCAGTAGTCCCAGGGGTCCCCGCTTCGAGGAGCAGTTCTTC; clone_size: -; v_call: TRBV19; j_call: TRBJ2-1; cdr3_length: 15; d_call: -
cdr3_aa: CAWGLAGLIDTQYF; cdr3_nt: TGTGCCTGGGGACTAGCGGGGCTTATTGATACGCAGTATTTT; clone_size: few; v_call: TRBV30; j_call: TRBJ2-3; cdr3_length: 14; d_call: TRBD2
cdr3_aa: CASRETEYTEAFF; cdr3_nt: TGTGCCAGCAGGGAGACAGAATACACTGAAGCTTTCTTT; clone_size: -; v_call: TRBV2; j_call: TRBJ1-1; cdr3_length: 13; d_call: -
cdr3_aa: CASSALNGPLGQYF; cdr3_nt: TGTGCCAGCTCAGCCCTGAATGGGCCTCTCGGGCAGTACTTC; clone_size: -; v_call: TRBV18; j_call: TRBJ2-7; cdr3_length: 14; d_call: -
cdr3_aa: CASSPAGRGYEQYF; cdr3_nt: TGTGCCAGCAGTCCGGCAGGGCGTGGCTACGAGCAGTACTTC; clone_size: -; v_call: TRBV2; j_call: TRBJ2-7; cdr3_length: 14; d_call: -
cdr3_aa: CASRPDSIVTDTQYF; cdr3_nt: TGTGCCAGCAGGCCCGACTCAATTGTCACAGATACGCAGTATTTT; clone_size: -; v_call: TRBV5-4; j_call: TRBJ2-3; cdr3_length: 15; d_call: -
cdr3_aa: CASSEDSLNTEAFF; cdr3_nt: TGTGCCAGCAGTGAGGACAGCCTCAACACTGAAGCTTTCTTT; clone_size: -; v_call: TRBV2; j_call: TRBJ1-1; cdr3_length: 14; d_call: -
cdr3_aa: CATSDFGSEQFF; cdr3_nt: TGTGCCACCAGTGATTTCGGTAGTGAGCAGTTCTTC; clone_size: -; v_call: TRBV24-1; j_call: TRBJ2-1; cdr3_length: 12; d_call: -
cdr3_aa: CASRITGTGEKLFF; cdr3_nt: TGTGCCAGCAGGATCACCGGGACAGGTGAAAAACTGTTTTTT; clone_size: many; v_call: TRBV2; j_call: TRBJ1-4; cdr3_length: 14; d_call: TRBD1
cdr3_aa: CASSPRASSYNEQFF; cdr3_nt: TGTGCCAGCAGCCCCAGGGCCTCTTCCTACAATGAGCAGTTCTTC; clone_size: -; v_call: TRBV7-3; j_call: TRBJ2-1; cdr3_length: 15; d_call: -
cdr3_aa: CASSSGQGRDEQYF; cdr3_nt: TGTGCCAGCAGCTCCGGACAGGGACGGGACGAGCAGTACTTC; clone_size: -; v_call: TRBV5-4; j_call: TRBJ2-7; cdr3_length: 14; d_call: TRBD1
cdr3_aa: CASRLSGGSRSTDTQYF; cdr3_nt: TGTGCCAGCAGATTAAGCGGGGGGAGTCGGAGCACAGATACGCAGTATTTT; clone_size: -; v_call: TRBV4-2; j_call: TRBJ2-3; cdr3_length: 17; d_call: TRBD2